The 17 T cell receptor beta chains in this list originate from one sample, sequenced in a study of blood T cell repertoires in COVID-19. TCRdb's table, derived via immunoSEQ multiplex PCR, lists solely in-frame clones and lacks some. The sample contains 250,000 to 400,000 clones, roughly 88% of which appear only once. Sequenced sample: peripheral blood. These receptors were obtained from a woman aged 30 to 39 with COVID-19, enrolled during active disease.

This clone was observed at least ten times. The chain carries TRBV10-1 and TRBJ2-2, with D possibly matching TRBD2 (5 bases). Germline lookup yields CDR1 WNHNN and CDR2 SYGVQD (reference sequence). The V end lost 0 bases, the J end lost 6 bases, and 17 bases lay between the germline ends. The CDR3 sequence is 17 residues long. CDR3 amino acids: CASSESVSGYSAGELFF. DNA of the CDR3: TGCGCCAGCAGTGAGTCGGTATCGGGGTATAGTGCCGGGGAGCTGTTTTTT.

The J gene is TRBJ2-7, the V gene TRBV10-3, with 7 bases that match TRBD2. After removal of 3 bases from V and 7 bases from J, the junction contained 12 bases not matched to a gene. CDR3 length: 15 residues. Germline CDR1 and CDR2: ENHRY and SYGVKD. The CDR3 DNA sequence: TGTGCCATCAGTGAAAGTCCGGATCCCGGGGGGGAGCAGTACTTC. This codes for CAISESPDPGGEQYF.

This clone was detected once. The CDR3 sequence is CASSPGQGGYGYTF. CDR3 DNA: TGTGCCAGCAGCCCGGGACAGGGGGGCTATGGCTACACCTTC. The chain couples TRBV5-6 to TRBJ1-2; 11 bases line up with TRBD1. V was pared by 4 bases and J by 4 bases, with 3 bases of the junction left unmatched. The CDR3 runs 14 residues. Germline loops: CDR1 SGHDT, CDR2 YYEEEE.

The chain couples TRBV6-5 to TRBJ2-7; D perhaps matches TRBD2 (6 bases). The germline gives CDR1 MNHEY, CDR2 SVGAGI. V shed 7 bases and J shed 2 bases, with 12 bases lying between them. CDR3 length: 13 residues. The CDR3 DNA sequence: TGTGCCAGCACCAAACCGGGGGCCTACGAGCAGTACTTC. Translation gives CASTKPGAYEQYF.

This chain uses TRBV10-2 with TRBJ2-1; tentative D call: TRBD2 (5 bases). This CDR3 comprises 16 residues. V was pared by 4 bases and J by 9 bases, with 22 bases between. Germline CDR1 and CDR2: WSHSY and SAAADI. CDR3 region: CASSGASRLGGSEQFF. The CDR3 coding sequence is TGCGCCAGCAGTGGCGCCAGCAGGCTAGGAGGATCTGAGCAGTTCTTC.

In its sample, this clone was seen once. The rearrangement links TRBV27 to TRBJ1-2; D is unresolved. There are 11 residues in the CDR3. Germline V gene lookup returns CDR1 MNHEY and CDR2 SMNVEV (reference sequence). V was clipped by 6 bases and J by 7 bases, with 9 bases between them. As DNA, the CDR3 is TGTGCCAGCAGGGGCCCCACTGGCTACACCTTC. Protein product: CASRGPTGYTF.

The DNA for the CDR3 is TGTGCCAGTAGTATAGGGGGGACAGGGAAAGAGACCCAGTACTTC. This encodes CASSIGGTGKETQYF. The chain carries TRBV19 and TRBJ2-5; 9 bases align to TRBD1. CDR3 length equals 15 residues. Germline values: CDR1 LNHDA, CDR2 SQIVND (reference sequence). The junction had 3 bases not matched to a gene; V was cut back by 1 base and J by 3 bases.

The chain carries TRBV18 and TRBJ2-5, with no clear D. V lost 3 bases and J lost 3, with 8 bases in between. The CDR3 runs 13 residues. The V gene's germline CDR1 is KGHSH and CDR2 LQKENI. In nucleotides, the CDR3 is TGTGCCAGCTCACCCAGGTTAGAAGAGACCCAGTACTTC. It encodes CASSPRLEETQYF.

The chain is built from TRBV7-2 and TRBJ2-1, with D maybe TRBD2 (6 bases). Trimming removed 1 base at V and 4 bases at J, with 14 bases between. The germline CDR1 and CDR2 sequences are SGHTA and FQGNSA. CDR3 size: 16 residues. CDR3 DNA: TGTGCCAGCAGCTTAGTGGGGGGACTCCCATACAATGAGCAGTTCTTC. Protein product: CASSLVGGLPYNEQFF.

The chain has TRBV15 and TRBJ2-1; D perhaps matches TRBD2 (6 bases). Trimming stripped 5 bases from V and 4 bases from J, with 12 bases between. The CDR3 consists of 14 residues. Germline-derived CDR1 and CDR2 are LNHNV and YYDKDF (reference sequence). The DNA of the CDR3 is TGTGCCACCAGCTTCGGGACTCAATACAATGAGCAGTTCTTC. Translation gives CATSFGTQYNEQFF.

The count of this clone is one. CDR3 DNA: TGTGCCAGCAGTCCGGTGGGACAGCCGGGACTAGCGGCTAACTCCTACGAGCAGTACTTC. Translation gives CASSPVGQPGLAANSYEQYF. The rearrangement uses TRBV2 and TRBJ2-5; 11 positions match TRBD2. The DNA end favors TRBJ2-7, so the J call may be wrong. This CDR3 has 20 amino acids. Germline loops: CDR1 SNHLY, CDR2 FYNNEI.

This chain connects TRBV7-9 to TRBJ2-5, with 7 bases identical to TRBD1. The CDR3 covers 14 residues. Per the germline V gene, CDR1 is SEHNR and CDR2 is FQNEAQ (reference sequence). Trimming at V came to 3 bases and at J to 5 bases, leaving 6 bases not matched to a gene. The CDR3 loop reads CASSFQTGQETQYF. The CDR3 coding sequence is TGTGCCAGCAGCTTCCAGACAGGGCAGGAGACCCAGTACTTC.

This clone was picked up one time. The genes are TRBV4-1 and TRBJ2-1, with a tentative D call TRBD2 (6 bases). The CDR3 consists of 16 residues. CDR1 is MGHRA and CDR2 is YSYEKL in the germline V gene. Between the trimmed V and J ends, which lost 1 base and 8 bases, there was a span of 18 bases. The chain's CDR3 is CASSQGTRRLGDEQFF. Written as DNA, the CDR3 is TGCGCCAGCAGCCAAGGAACCCGGAGACTAGGCGATGAGCAGTTCTTC.

This clone has only one observation. This chain uses TRBV27 with TRBJ2-2; D gene ambiguous. CDR1 is MNHEY and CDR2 is SMNVEV in the germline V gene (reference sequence). V was cut by 3 bases and J by 0 bases, with 8 bases left in between. The CDR3 sequence is 15 residues long. CDR3 in DNA: TGTGCCAGCAGTTTCACACAACCGAACACCGGGGAGCTGTTTTTT. Translating it yields CASSFTQPNTGELFF.

The chain carries TRBV7-8 and TRBJ2-5; TRBD2 aligns across 8 bases. Germline V lookup: CDR1 SGHVS, CDR2 FQNEAQ. With V trimmed by 5 bases and J by 2 bases, 1 base remained unmatched. The CDR3 has 13 residues. For the CDR3, the DNA is TGTGCCAGCAGCCGGGGGGGGCAAGAGACCCAGTACTTC. Encoded protein: CASSRGGQETQYF.

CDR3 amino acids: CASSIGSPGQPQHF. DNA of the CDR3: TGTGCCAGTAGTATTGGTAGTCCGGGTCAGCCCCAGCATTTT. The chain couples TRBV19 to TRBJ1-5; D is undetermined. Trimming removed 3 bases at V and 6 bases at J, with 12 bases between. Germline V gives CDR1 LNHDA, CDR2 SQIVND (reference sequence). The CDR3 is 14 amino acids.

This clone was detected once. The CDR3: CASSLTPVGSPLHF. DNA for the CDR3: TGCGCCAGCAGCTTAACTCCCGTTGGTTCACCCCTCCACTTT. The rearrangement uses TRBV5-1 and TRBJ1-6; D not certain. V dropped 2 bases and J dropped 9 bases, with 12 bases sitting between them. Germline V gene data show CDR1 as SGHRS and CDR2 as YFSETQ. This CDR3 region has 14 residues.